A selection of T cell receptor beta chains follows, all from one sample in a study of blood T cell repertoires in COVID-19. Only in-frame clones appear in the TCRdb table, and some are missing; sequencing was by immunoSEQ multiplex PCR. The sample holds about 220,000 clones, 65% to 90% seen once. The sample comprised peripheral blood. The receptor source for this set is a man aged 45-65 years with active or convalescent COVID-19. Both conserved end residues are part of each CDR3. D genes are given only for firm matches. A row's size may be missing; if present it is once, few, many or a size class.

v_call,clone_size,j_call,d_call,cdr3_nt,cdr3_aa
TRBV28,once,TRBJ2-2,TRBD1,TGTGCCAGCAGTTCTCCCCTACCGGGACAGGGTCGGTCCGGGGAGCTGTTTTTT,CASSSPLPGQGRSGELFF
TRBV27,NA,TRBJ1-1,NA,TGTGCCAGCAGTTACGCAGGGGTCACTGAAGCTTTCTTT,CASSYAGVTEAFF
TRBV6-5,NA,TRBJ2-7,TRBD2,TGTGCCCGGGAGGGCCGAGGGAGCTCCTACGAGCAGTACTTC,CAREGRGSSYEQYF
TRBV7-9,NA,TRBJ2-1,TRBD2,TGTGCCAGCAGCCTGGGACTAGCGGGAGGTGTTGGGAATGAGCAGTTCTTC,CASSLGLAGGVGNEQFF
TRBV2,NA,TRBJ2-7,NA,TGTGCCAGCAGGTACACGATCCGGGGGCAGTACTTC,CASRYTIRGQYF
TRBV9,NA,TRBJ1-6,TRBD1,TGTGCCAGCAGCGTAGAGGGACAGGGGTCCTATAATTCACCCCTCCACTTT,CASSVEGQGSYNSPLHF
TRBV14,NA,TRBJ1-3,NA,TGTGCCAGCAGTTACAACTCTGGAAACACCATATATTTT,CASSYNSGNTIYF
TRBV25-1,NA,TRBJ1-5,NA,TGTGCCAGCAGTGAGGGGGCGCCGAGCAATCAGCCCCAGCATTTT,CASSEGAPSNQPQHF
TRBV5-1,NA,TRBJ2-5,NA,TGCGCCAGCAGCTCGGACAGTTCGCGAGGGACCCAGTACTTC,CASSSDSSRGTQYF
TRBV2,NA,TRBJ2-1,TRBD2,TGTGCCAGCAGCGCCCAGCGGGGGGACTACAATGAGCAGTTCTTC,CASSAQRGDYNEQFF
TRBV5-8,NA,TRBJ1-5,NA,TGTGCCAGCAGCTTGGTGGAGCTAAGCAATCAGCCCCAGCATTTT,CASSLVELSNQPQHF
TRBV7-6,NA,TRBJ1-2,NA,TGTGCCAGCAGCTTAGGGTCAGGGTGGATCCATGGCTACACCTTC,CASSLGSGWIHGYTF
TRBV4-3,once,TRBJ1-6,NA,TGCGCCAGCAGCCAAGAGCAGATCCTCTCCTATAATTCACCCCTCCACTTT,CASSQEQILSYNSPLHF
TRBV6-2/TRBV6-3,few,TRBJ2-1,NA,TGTGCCAGCAGTTACTCGGACAGCTACAATGAGCAGTTCTTC,CASSYSDSYNEQFF
TRBV7-9,NA,TRBJ1-2,NA,TGTGCCAGCAGTTCCCTTTGGACCCCGGGGGGCTACACCTTC,CASSSLWTPGGYTF
TRBV4-1,NA,TRBJ2-7,NA,TGCGCCAGCAGCCATCCCATAGCGGACGAGCAGTACTTC,CASSHPIADEQYF
TRBV6-6,few,TRBJ2-1,TRBD2,TGTGCCAGCAGTTACTCGCCACTAGCGGGGGGCCATGAGCAGTTCTTC,CASSYSPLAGGHEQFF
TRBV4-3,NA,TRBJ2-2,TRBD2,TGCGCCAGCAGCCCAGGACTAGCGGGAGTGCATCGGGGGGAGCTGTTTTTT,CASSPGLAGVHRGELFF
TRBV28,NA,TRBJ1-2,TRBD1,TGTGCCAGCAGACCGACAGGGAATAGGTATGGCTACACCTTC,CASRPTGNRYGYTF
TRBV29-1,NA,TRBJ1-1,NA,TGCAGCGTATTGATGAGGGAGAACACTGAAGCTTTCTTT,CSVLMRENTEAFF
TRBV28,NA,TRBJ2-7,TRBD2,TGTGCCAGCAGTTCTCCTCTATCGGGCTGGGGGGGAGACTCCTACGAGCAGTACTTC,CASSSPLSGWGGDSYEQYF
TRBV5-4,once,TRBJ2-7,TRBD1,TGTGCCAGCAGTATGGACAGGAAGAGCGAGCAGTACTTC,CASSMDRKSEQYF
TRBV4-1,NA,TRBJ1-2,NA,TGCGCCAGCAGCCAGACAGGTACTATTCGCTATGGCTACACCTTC,CASSQTGTIRYGYTF
TRBV5-1,once,TRBJ2-4,NA,TGCGCCAGCAGCTTGCAGGGGCAGAACATTCAGTACTTC,CASSLQGQNIQYF
TRBV7-6,NA,TRBJ2-7,TRBD2,TGTGCCAGCAGCATGCCCCCCCGGGGGGCCTACGAGCAGTACTTC,CASSMPPRGAYEQYF
TRBV25-1,NA,TRBJ1-1,NA,TGTGCCAGCAGTGAATATATGGGGGGCACTGAAGCTTTCTTT,CASSEYMGGTEAFF
TRBV28,NA,TRBJ2-7,NA,TGTGCCAGCAGCTTCAACAGGGACCAGAGCTCCTACGAGCAGTACTTC,CASSFNRDQSSYEQYF
TRBV5-1,NA,TRBJ2-2,NA,TGCGCCAGCAGCTATGGCAGCCCAGGCGGGGAGCTGTTTTTT,CASSYGSPGGELFF
TRBV11-2,NA,TRBJ2-2,NA,TGTGCCAGCAGCCTCGCTGGGGGGACGAACACCGGGGAGCTGTTTTTT,CASSLAGGTNTGELFF
TRBV9,once,TRBJ2-2,NA,TGTGCCAGCAGCGTAAGAGACACCGGGGAGCTGTTTTTT,CASSVRDTGELFF
TRBV28,NA,TRBJ1-5,NA,TGTGCCAGCAGTCCCCGAGTGAGCAATCAGCCCCAGCATTTT,CASSPRVSNQPQHF
TRBV18,NA,TRBJ1-3,NA,TGTGCCAGCTCATCGGCGGAACGGGGTTTTGTTCCAGACACCATATATTTT,CASSSAERGFVPDTIYF
TRBV2,NA,TRBJ2-7,TRBD2,TGTGCCAGCAGTGAGAGACTAGCGGGTGTCCTCGAGCAGTACTTC,CASSERLAGVLEQYF
TRBV28,NA,TRBJ1-1,NA,TGTGCCAGCAGTCCCGGGAACACTGAAGCTTTCTTT,CASSPGNTEAFF
TRBV21-1,NA,TRBJ2-4,NA,TGTGCCAGCAGCAAAGCGGACGGGGGGGAAAAAAACATTCAGTACTTC,CASSKADGGEKNIQYF
TRBV18,NA,TRBJ2-7,TRBD2,TGTGCCAGCTCCCCGCCCCAAGGGCTAGCGGGAGCCAGCGGCGAGCAGTACTTC,CASSPPQGLAGASGEQYF
TRBV19,NA,TRBJ1-5,NA,TGTGCCAGTAGTATATCAGATTATAGCAATCAGCCCCAGCATTTT,CASSISDYSNQPQHF
TRBV5-1,NA,TRBJ2-7,TRBD1,TGCGCCAGCAGCTTGGATCCAGGGGGAAGTGAGCAGTACTTC,CASSLDPGGSEQYF
TRBV29-1,NA,TRBJ2-7,NA,TGCAGCGTTGAAGATACAGGACCTTCCTACGAGCAGTACTTC,CSVEDTGPSYEQYF
TRBV19,NA,TRBJ1-2,NA,TGTGCCAGTAGTATAGATGGGCGACGCTATGGCTACACCTTC,CASSIDGRRYGYTF
TRBV20-1,NA,TRBJ1-2,TRBD1,TGCAGTGCTAGTGGGACAGATAACTATGGCTACACCTTC,CSASGTDNYGYTF